The present T cell receptor (beta chain) was sequenced within a study of CD8+CD57+ T cells in acquired aplastic anemia. On the study more broadly: CD4+ cells from healthy donors averaged about 10 million reads. Findings of the study overall: Patients and controls shared twenty-nine CD8+ CDR3 sequences. Between the patient and control groups, CD8+ Simpson's diversity did not differ significantly.

The use of genomic DNA as template underpinned the TCR beta VDJ and CDR3 profiling. TCRdb reprocessed the reads with MiXCR, giving one entry per CDR3 protein. The repertoire holds hundreds of thousands of distinct CDR3 sequences, with just under 70% as singletons. The germline V gene has CDR1 GTSNPN and CDR2 SVGIG (reference sequence). This CDR3 is 13 amino acids long. The junction had 6 bases not matched to a gene; V was cut back by 2 bases and J by 7 bases. Turning to this clonotype: The antigen is undetermined.

Sample: sorted CD4+, CD8+, or CD8+CD57+ T cells (not recorded which) from PBMCs. This receptor was identified in a human donor in good health, serving as a control. The V gene is TRBV30, the J gene TRBJ2-7; 9 bases line up with TRBD1. In DNA form, the CDR3 reads TGTGCCTGGAGTCTTGGGACAGGGCTTGAGCAGTACTTC. Translation: CAWSLGTGLEQYF.